The 24 T cell receptor beta chains below were found in one sample sequenced in a study of response to subunit inactivated influenza vaccine. TCRdb analysed the RT-PCR reads with MiXCR anew, one entry per CDR3 protein. The sample comprises 590,000 or so distinct CDR3 sequences, 12% to 15% of which are singletons, and roughly 7.6% rests with the top ten. Sequences were derived from PBMCs from blood, sampled approximately 15 days before vaccination. All receptors come from a man between 50 and 59 years old who received an inactivated influenza vaccine.

At least ten counts were recorded for this clonotype. V is TRBV4-3 and J is TRBJ1-3; D unclear. The V end lost 1 base, the J end lost 0 bases, and 19 bases lay between the germline ends. CDR3 length: 19 residues. The V gene's germline CDR1 is LGHNA and CDR2 YSLEER. Here the CDR3 reads CASSQAAPRGRSSGNTIYF. The CDR3 DNA follows: TGCGCCAGCAGCCAAGCCGCACCGCGGGGAAGAAGCTCTGGAAACACCATATATTTT.

V is TRBV20-1 and J is TRBJ2-1; D unclear. CDR3 length equals 14 residues. CDR1 DFQATT and CDR2 SNEGSKA come from the germline V gene (reference sequence). Between the trimmed V and J ends, which lost 3 bases and 0 bases, there was a span of 9 bases. The CDR3 bases are TGCAGTGCTAGTTGGCGGAGCTCCTACAATGAGCAGTTCTTC. As protein: CSASWRSSYNEQFF.

This clonotype was observed many times. The chain combines TRBV29-1 with TRBJ1-5; 7 nucleotides agree with TRBD1. Germline loops: CDR1 SQVTM, CDR2 ANQGSEA. J lost 7 bases, V lost 2 bases, and 5 bases had no gene match. The CDR3 loop spans 13 amino acids. The CDR3 DNA is TGCAGCGTTGAATTGAGACAGGGCCAGCCCCAGCATTTT. Translating it yields CSVELRQGQPQHF.

This chain connects TRBV7-9 to TRBJ1-1, with D possibly being TRBD1 (5 bases). V was pared by 2 bases and J by 9 bases, with 13 bases between. CDR1 is SEHNR and CDR2 is FQNEAQ in the germline V gene (reference sequence). CDR3 length: 13 amino acids. The chain's CDR3 is CASSLFQLGQAFF. The CDR3 nucleotides read TGTGCCAGCAGCTTATTTCAGTTGGGGCAAGCTTTCTTT.

This clonotype was seen at least ten times. The CDR3 protein is CASSLQGRSAKLFF. CDR3 nucleotides: TGTGCCAGCAGTCTACAGGGGCGCTCGGCCAAACTGTTTTTT. The rearrangement joins TRBV12-3 or TRBV12-4 to TRBJ1-4, with 7 positions matching TRBD1. Germline trimming cut 5 bases from V and 11 bases from J; bases unmatched to any gene: 11. The CDR3 covers 14 residues.

This clonotype was counted between two and nine times. V usage is TRBV6-2 or TRBV6-3 and J usage is TRBJ1-2, with 8 bases lining up with TRBD1. This CDR3 is 15 amino acids long. Germline CDR1 is MNHEY and CDR2 is SVGEGT. With V trimmed by 4 bases and J by 2 bases, 6 bases remained unmatched. DNA for the CDR3: TGTGCCAGCAGTTTGACCGGACAGGGAAACTATGGCTACACCTTC. It translates to CASSLTGQGNYGYTF.

The rearrangement uses TRBV11-2 and TRBJ2-3; perhaps TRBD1 as D (5 bases). Trimming pared 5 bases from V and 0 bases from J, leaving 9 bases between. The V gene's germline CDR1 is SGHAT and CDR2 FQNNGV. The CDR3 is 14 amino acids. CDR3 loop: CASSTQGSTDTQYF. DNA for the CDR3: TGTGCCAGCAGCACCCAGGGTAGCACAGATACGCAGTATTTT. Full variable domain (rest looked up from reference TRBV11-2 and TRBJ2-3): EAGVAQSPRYKIIEKRQSVAFWCNPISGHATLYWYQQILGQGPKLLIQFQNNGVVDDSQLPKDRFSAERLKGVDSTLKIQPAKLEDSAVYLCASSTQGSTDTQYFGPGTRLTVL.

This clonotype was picked up a small number of times. The chain is built from TRBV4-3 and TRBJ2-3; D gene unclear. CDR3 length: 15 residues. Germline assignment: CDR1 LGHNA and CDR2 YSLEER. Trimming pared 4 bases from V and 0 bases from J, leaving 11 bases between. The DNA of the CDR3 is TGCGCCAGCAGCCGAGATAGACCTAGCACAGATACGCAGTATTTT. Residues: CASSRDRPSTDTQYF.

A few counts support this clonotype. The chain has TRBV27 and TRBJ2-1; 12 positions match TRBD2. The CDR3 contains 14 residues. The J segment lost 7 bases and the V segment lost 8 bases, leaving 6 bases of the junction unmatched. Germline V gene data show CDR1 as MNHEY and CDR2 as SMNVEV (reference sequence). For the CDR3, the DNA is TGTGCCAGCGGCCTAGCGGGAGGGTGGAATGAGCAGTTCTTC. Protein product: CASGLAGGWNEQFF.

There are a few counts of this clonotype. This sequence joins TRBV12-3 or TRBV12-4 and TRBJ1-2; maybe TRBD1 (6 bases). Trimming stripped 7 bases from V and 4 bases from J, with 19 bases between. The CDR3 totals 15 residues. The CDR3 protein is CASNSIQGRGYGYTF. The DNA for the CDR3 is TGTGCCAGCAACTCAATCCAGGGGCGAGGCTATGGCTACACCTTC.

The chain has TRBV7-9 and TRBJ2-1, with D possibly TRBD1 on 6 matching bases. Germline loops: CDR1 SEHNR, CDR2 FQNEAQ (reference sequence). The CDR3 contains 16 residues. V was shortened by 4 bases and J by 4 bases, with 17 bases between the two germline ends. CDR3 sequence: CASSSIHGTHYNEQFF. CDR3 bases: TGTGCCAGCAGCTCGATCCACGGGACACATTACAATGAGCAGTTCTTC.

This clonotype was detected only a few times. The chain joins TRBV12-3 or TRBV12-4 to TRBJ2-1, with 11 bases fitting TRBD2. The trim removed 4 bases at V and 5 bases at J, leaving 4 bases unmatched. This CDR3 has 15 amino acids. The CDR3 sequence is CASSSPLAGDNEQFF. The CDR3 nucleotides read TGTGCCAGCAGTTCCCCACTAGCGGGGGACAATGAGCAGTTCTTC.

This clonotype was found a few times. The chain has TRBV10-3 and TRBJ2-2; D remains unclear. Germline V gene lookup returns CDR1 ENHRY and CDR2 SYGVKD. CDR3 length: 15 amino acids. The V end lost 2 bases, the J end lost 6 bases, and 13 bases lay between the germline ends. The CDR3 spells CAISEPHSDAGELFF. CDR3 sequence (DNA): TGTGCCATCAGTGAGCCGCACTCGGACGCCGGGGAGCTGTTTTTT.

This clonotype was detected a few times. V usage is TRBV29-1 and J usage is TRBJ2-1; D may be TRBD2 (7 bases). The V gene's germline CDR1 is SQVTM and CDR2 ANQGSEA. The CDR3 is 12 amino acids. Trimming took off 2 bases at V and 8 bases at J, with 10 bases between the two ends. This CDR3 reads CSVERGAYEQFF. The CDR3 bases are TGCAGCGTTGAACGGGGGGCCTATGAGCAGTTCTTC.

CDR3 bases: TGTGCCATGGGCTCCGGGACAGGCACAGATACGCAGTATTTT. Translated: CAMGSGTGTDTQYF. J is TRBJ2-3 and V is TRBV5-2; the table's TRBD1 call for D was not verified on the DNA. TRBV5-2 is tagged as a pseudogene. The CDR3 sequence is 14 residues long.

This clonotype came up many times. The chain uses TRBV27 and TRBJ2-7; 8 bases match TRBD2. The CDR3 has 16 residues. The germline CDR1 and CDR2 sequences are MNHEY and SMNVEV (reference sequence). V shed 1 base and J 6 bases; nucleotides not matched to a gene: 11. CDR3: CASSLLVGRAPLEQYF. Written as DNA, the CDR3 is TGTGCCAGCAGTTTATTGGTCGGGAGGGCCCCTCTCGAGCAGTACTTC.

The rearrangement uses TRBV6-2 or TRBV6-3 and TRBJ2-5; 11 bases agree with TRBD2. V shed 4 bases, J shed 4 bases, and the junction held 5 bases outside the gene matches. Germline V gives CDR1 MNHEY, CDR2 SVGEGT. This CDR3 contains 15 residues. The CDR3 coding sequence is TGTGCCAGCAGTTTCGGACTAGCGGGCTCAGAGACCCAGTACTTC. Translation: CASSFGLAGSETQYF.

This clonotype was detected many times. The J gene is TRBJ2-1, the V gene TRBV27; TRBD1 matches at 10 bases. CDR3 length: 14 residues. Germline V gene sequence: CDR1 MNHEY, CDR2 SMNVEV (reference sequence). Unmatched junction bases numbered 2, after V lost 6 bases and J lost 3 bases. In nucleotides, the CDR3 is TGTGCCAGCAGAGGACAGGGGGACTACAATGAGCAGTTCTTC. Protein product: CASRGQGDYNEQFF.

This clonotype showed up just a few times. The rearrangement links TRBV6-5 to TRBJ2-5; TRBD1 agrees at 11 bases. V gave up 4 bases and J gave up 2 bases; unmatched junction bases: 12. The germline gives CDR1 MNHEY, CDR2 SVGAGI. The CDR3 runs to 18 residues. The CDR3 nucleotides are TGTGCCAGCAGTTTTCTCCCGGGATGGGACAGGGGGCAAGAGACCCAGTACTTC. Translation: CASSFLPGWDRGQETQYF.

The chain has TRBV4-3 and TRBJ2-1; 9 bases map to TRBD2. The CDR3 is 17 amino acids. Trimming cost V 0 bases and J 3 bases; bases outside gene matches: 6. Looked up from germline, CDR1 is LGHNA and CDR2 is YSLEER. This CDR3 reads CASSQDRAGGSYNEQFF. The CDR3 DNA reads TGCGCCAGCAGCCAAGATCGGGCGGGGGGGAGCTACAATGAGCAGTTCTTC.

The table lists this clonotype with a few counts. This chain links TRBV21-1 with TRBJ2-7; the table assigns TRBD1, which was not confirmed against the DNA. TRBV21-1 is a pseudogene locus. The CDR3 is 14 residues long. CDR3 region: CASSNYRGPGEQYF. CDR3 sequence (DNA): TGTGCCAGCAGCAATTACAGGGGCCCCGGCGAGCAGTACTTC.

This clonotype was observed a few times. This rearrangement joins TRBV11-2 to TRBJ1-3, with a possible D match to TRBD1 (5 bases). The germline V gene encodes CDR1 SGHAT and CDR2 FQNNGV. The V end lost 5 bases, the J end lost 0 bases, and 14 bases lay between the germline ends. There are 16 residues in the CDR3. CDR3 in DNA: TGTGCCAGCAGCGACCCCACCGGACACTCTGGAAACACCATATATTTT. Translating gives CASSDPTGHSGNTIYF.

V usage is TRBV2 and J usage is TRBJ2-1, with 8 bases lining up with TRBD1. The CDR3 contains 15 residues. Per germline, CDR1 SNHLY and CDR2 FYNNEI. V shed 6 bases, J shed 6 bases, and the junction held 10 bases outside the gene matches. The CDR3 spells CASRSDRGSPNEQFF. The CDR3 nucleotides are TGTGCCAGCAGGTCAGACAGGGGTTCCCCCAATGAGCAGTTCTTC.

This clonotype was detected only a few times. The chain combines TRBV12-3 or TRBV12-4 with TRBJ2-2; TRBD2 might be the D (5 bases). The V end was cut by 9 bases, the J end by 4 bases, with 15 bases between. The CDR3 loop spans 14 amino acids. The chain's CDR3 is CASGSGSITGELFF. CDR3 sequence (DNA): TGTGCCAGTGGCTCGGGGAGTATCACCGGGGAGCTGTTTTTT.